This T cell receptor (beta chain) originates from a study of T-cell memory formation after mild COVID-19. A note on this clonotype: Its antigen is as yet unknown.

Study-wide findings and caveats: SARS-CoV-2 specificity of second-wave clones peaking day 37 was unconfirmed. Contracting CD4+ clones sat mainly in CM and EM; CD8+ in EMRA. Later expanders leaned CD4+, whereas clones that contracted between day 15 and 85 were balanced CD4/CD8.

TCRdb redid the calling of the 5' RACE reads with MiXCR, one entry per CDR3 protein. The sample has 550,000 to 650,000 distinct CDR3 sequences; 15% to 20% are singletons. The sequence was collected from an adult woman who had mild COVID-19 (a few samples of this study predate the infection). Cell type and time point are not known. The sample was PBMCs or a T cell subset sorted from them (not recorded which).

The DNA of the CDR3 is TGTGCCAGCAGCTCGGATACACTTCTGAACACTGAAGCTTTCTTT. It yields the protein CASSSDTLLNTEAFF. The chain combines TRBV7-9 with TRBJ1-1; D is ambiguous. Germline V gene lookup returns CDR1 SEHNR and CDR2 FQNEAQ (reference sequence). The V and J ends lost 4 bases and 0 bases respectively, with 12 bases between them. The CDR3 totals 15 residues.